This paragraph covers one T cell receptor beta chain sequence. Its antigen remains unidentified. The method was immunoSEQ multiplex PCR; TCRdb's version includes in-frame clones alone and lacks a portion of them. This sample has over 45,000 clones, with roughly 80% found just once. Peripheral blood came from all dose cohorts at three timepoints. CDR1 and CDR2 (germline): SGHRS, YFSETQ. The CDR3 extends over 14 amino acids. With 0 bases removed from V and 8 bases from J, the gap between germline ends came to 14 bases. This record comes from a study of OX40 agonist ivuxolimab in advanced cancers. Study summary: While on treatment, patients had intravenous ivuxolimab at 0.01 to 10 mg/kg every 2 weeks. Findings and limits, study-wide: Patients with a partial response at 0.1-3.0 mg/kg had among the lowest clonal expansion.

The sequences come from CD4+ or CD8+ T cells sorted from blood, collected in a trial of the OX40 agonist ivuxolimab. The sequence was obtained from an adult with an advanced solid tumor such as melanoma, head and neck, liver or kidney cancer. The J gene is TRBJ1-2, the V gene TRBV5-1; D might be TRBD1 (6 bases). This CDR3 reads CASSLEGTKKGYTF. DNA of the CDR3: TGCGCCAGCAGCTTGGAAGGGACAAAGAAGGGCTACACCTTC.